This TCR beta chain stems from a study of blood T cell repertoires in COVID-19. The CDR3 covers 13 residues. Germline CDR1 and CDR2: GTSNPN and SVGIG (reference sequence). Trimming shortened V by 0 bases and J by 4 bases, and 7 bases separated the two germline ends. Profiling relied on immunoSEQ multiplex PCR, and the TCRdb table lists in-frame clones only, not all of them. The sample shows fewer than 300,000 clones, approximately 85% of them seen only once. Sequencing input: peripheral blood. This chain uses TRBV30 with TRBJ1-3; D unresolved. The clonotype originates from a human donor with COVID-19, enrolled during active disease. The donor label of this sample is uncertain. The CDR3: CAWSVLLGNTIYF. The CDR3, as DNA: TGTGCCTGGAGTGTACTGCTCGGAAACACCATATATTTT. Supplemented by reference TRBV30 and TRBJ1-3, the full variable domain reads SQTIHQWPATLVQPVGSPLSLECTVEGTSNPNLYWYRQAAGRGLQLLFYSVGIGQISSEVPQNLSASRPQDRQFILSSKKLLLSDSGFYLCAWSVLLGNTIYFGEGSWLTVV.